This entry lists 14 T cell receptor beta chains sequenced from one sample in a study of blood T cells in healthy people across ages. Then a second PCR, running roughly 6 to 11 cycles, was carried out with a sample-barcoded 5' primer and a J-beta primer mix. Using its own MiXCR run on the 5' RACE reads, TCRdb lists one record per CDR3 protein. The table records around 690,000 distinct CDR3 sequences, under 70% of them present only once. Sample: blood. The source is a man aged 55-75 years in good health.

The chain uses TRBV29-1 and TRBJ2-3; D call uncertain. Between the trimmed V and J ends, which lost 2 bases and 2 bases, there was a span of 8 bases. The V gene's germline CDR1 is SQVTM and CDR2 ANQGSEA. The CDR3 consists of 13 residues. In DNA, the CDR3 is TGCAGCGTTGAACTGGTGGCCACAGATACGCAGTATTTT. Residues: CSVELVATDTQYF.

The chain couples TRBV21-1 to TRBJ2-4; TRBD2, the table's D call, lacks a check against the DNA. TRBV21-1 constitutes a pseudogene. The CDR3 extends over 14 amino acids. The CDR3 DNA reads as TGTGCCGCGCTTGGGGGACTGGACAGAAACATTCAGTACTTC. This gives the protein CAALGGLDRNIQYF.

This clonotype was seen only a few times. The rearrangement uses TRBV12-3 or TRBV12-4 and TRBJ2-3; D is unresolved. There are 13 residues in the CDR3. With 6 bases removed from V and 0 bases from J, the gap between germline ends came to 7 bases. CDR3 in amino acids: CASSAFSTDTQYF. The DNA of the CDR3 is TGTGCCAGCAGCGCCTTCAGCACAGATACGCAGTATTTT.

This clonotype was counted a few times. The rearrangement joins TRBV29-1 to TRBJ1-5; 10 bases are a match to TRBD1. This CDR3 spans 13 amino acids. Germline trimming cut 7 bases from V and 6 bases from J; bases unmatched to any gene: 6. Germline V gives CDR1 SQVTM, CDR2 ANQGSEA. The CDR3 region has the DNA TGCAGCGCGGACAGGGGGGTTACTCAGCCCCAGCATTTT. Protein sequence: CSADRGVTQPQHF.

V is TRBV6-5 and J is TRBJ2-5; D possibly corresponds to TRBD1 (5 bases). The V gene lost 1 base and the J gene lost 7 bases, with 16 bases spanning the gap. The CDR3 is made up of 15 amino acids. The germline V gene has CDR1 MNHEY and CDR2 SVGAGI. CDR3 residues: CASSYWGRLVGTQYF. CDR3 bases: TGTGCCAGCAGTTACTGGGGCCGACTCGTTGGGACCCAGTACTTC.

The V and J genes are TRBV6-9 and TRBJ2-5, with 7 bases lining up with TRBD1. The end of the DNA aligns better with TRBJ2-7, so the J call may be wrong. Per the germline V gene, CDR1 is MNHGY and CDR2 is SVAAGI. The length of the CDR3 is 15 residues. As DNA, the CDR3 is TGTGCCAGCAGTTCCCAGATCGACAGGGCAGACGAGCAGTACTTC. The encoded protein is CASSSQIDRADEQYF.

The rearrangement joins TRBV5-1 to TRBJ2-1; 7 nucleotides agree with TRBD1. The CDR3 length is 15 residues. With V trimmed by 7 bases and J by 1 base, 8 bases remained unmatched. In germline, CDR1 is SGHRS, CDR2 YFSETQ. The CDR3 here is CASPAGRGSYNEQFF. For the CDR3, the DNA is TGCGCCAGCCCGGCTGGCAGGGGGTCCTACAATGAGCAGTTCTTC.

The chain links TRBV6-1 to TRBJ1-6, with 9 bases lining up with TRBD1. V dropped 4 bases and J dropped 8; count of bases not matched to a gene: 9. CDR3 size: 16 residues. Germline V gene lookup returns CDR1 MNHNS and CDR2 SASEGT. The CDR3 loop is CASSVSPDRGDSPLHF. CDR3 nucleotide sequence: TGTGCCAGCAGTGTGTCCCCGGACAGGGGTGATTCACCCCTCCACTTT.

The chain uses TRBV5-6 and TRBJ1-1; D may be TRBD1 (5 bases). Germline assignment: CDR1 SGHDT and CDR2 YYEEEE. Trimming took off 4 bases at V and 3 bases at J, with 13 bases between the two ends. This CDR3 contains 14 residues. This chain's CDR3 is CASSGSGRYTEAFF. In nucleotides, the CDR3 is TGTGCCAGCAGCGGATCGGGACGGTACACTGAAGCTTTCTTT.

About this clonotype itself: A much larger clone lies one base from this, so it may be a read error. The chain recombines TRBV7-2 with TRBJ2-1; D gene uncertain. This CDR3 has 14 residues. The germline gives CDR1 SGHTA, CDR2 FQGNSA. CDR3 coding DNA: TGTGCCAGCAGCTTAGTAACCGGGCCCAATGAGCGGTTCTTC. This encodes CASSLVTGPNERFF. Based on the CDR3 plus reference TRBV7-2 and TRBJ2-1, the full variable domain is GAGVSQSPSNKVTEKGKDVELRCDPISGHTALYWYRQSLGQGLEFLIYFQGNSAPDKSGLPSDRFSAERTGGSVSTLTIQRTQQEDSAVYLCASSLVTGPNERFFGPGTRLTVL.

V gene TRBV6-6 combines with J gene TRBJ2-1, with D tentatively TRBD1 (6 bases). The CDR3 is made up of 14 amino acids. V lost 5 bases, J lost 2 bases, and 10 bases lay in between. Germline V gene sequence: CDR1 MNHNY, CDR2 SVGAGI (reference sequence). Written as DNA, the CDR3 is TGTGCCAGCAGTCCAGACAGGCCCTACAATGAGCAGTTCTTC. Protein product: CASSPDRPYNEQFF.

The CDR3 DNA reads TGTGCCAGCTCACCGGACAGGGTAATCAATGAGCAGTTCTTC. It codes for CASSPDRVINEQFF. The chain combines TRBV18 with TRBJ2-1; 8 bases match TRBD1. Germline V gives CDR1 KGHSH, CDR2 LQKENI. V shed 3 bases and J 6 bases; nucleotides not matched to a gene: 4. The CDR3 runs 14 residues.

This chain connects TRBV3-1 to TRBJ2-5; D tentatively reads TRBD1 or TRBD2 (5 bases each). This CDR3 has 13 amino acids. Germline lookup yields CDR1 LGHDT and CDR2 YNNKEL (reference sequence). Here the CDR3 reads CAAEGGATTGQYF. The CDR3 region has the DNA TGTGCAGCTGAGGGTGGGGCTACGACGGGGCAGTACTTC.

This clonotype was counted only a few times. This chain links TRBV27 with TRBJ1-2; TRBD1 aligns across 8 bases. This CDR3 has 16 amino acids. With 5 bases clipped from V and 1 base from J, the junction kept 9 bases outside the gene matches. Germline CDR1 MNHEY, CDR2 SMNVEV (reference sequence). CDR3 bases: TGTGCCAGCAGTCCGCGAGGACAGGGTGATAACTATGGCTACACCTTC. It yields the protein CASSPRGQGDNYGYTF.